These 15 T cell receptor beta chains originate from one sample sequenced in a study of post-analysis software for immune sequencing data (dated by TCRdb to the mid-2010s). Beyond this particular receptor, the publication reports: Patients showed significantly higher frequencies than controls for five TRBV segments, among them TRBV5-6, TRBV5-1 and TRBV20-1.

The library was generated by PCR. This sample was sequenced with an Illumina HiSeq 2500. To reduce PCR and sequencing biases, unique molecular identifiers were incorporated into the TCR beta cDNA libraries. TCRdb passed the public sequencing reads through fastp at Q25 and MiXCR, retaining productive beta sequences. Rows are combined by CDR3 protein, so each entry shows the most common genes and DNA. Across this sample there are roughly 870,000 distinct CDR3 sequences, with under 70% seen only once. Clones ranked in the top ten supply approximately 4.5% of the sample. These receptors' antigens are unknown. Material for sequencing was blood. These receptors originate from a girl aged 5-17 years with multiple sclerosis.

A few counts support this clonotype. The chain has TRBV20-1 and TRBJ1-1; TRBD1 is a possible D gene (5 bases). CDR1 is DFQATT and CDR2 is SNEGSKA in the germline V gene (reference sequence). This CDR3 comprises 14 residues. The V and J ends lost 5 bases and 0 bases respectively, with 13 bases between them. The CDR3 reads CSARDRGMNTEAFF. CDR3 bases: TGCAGTGCTCGGGACCGTGGGATGAACACTGAAGCTTTCTTT.

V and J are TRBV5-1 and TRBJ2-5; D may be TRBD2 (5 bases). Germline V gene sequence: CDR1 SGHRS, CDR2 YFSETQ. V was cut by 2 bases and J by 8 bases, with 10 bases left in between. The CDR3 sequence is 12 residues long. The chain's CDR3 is CASSFLEGTQYF. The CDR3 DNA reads TGCGCCAGCAGCTTCCTTGAGGGAACCCAGTACTTC.

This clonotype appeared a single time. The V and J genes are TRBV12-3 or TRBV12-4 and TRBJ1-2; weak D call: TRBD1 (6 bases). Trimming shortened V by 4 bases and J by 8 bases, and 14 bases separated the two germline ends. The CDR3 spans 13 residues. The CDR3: CASSSSRRGGYTF. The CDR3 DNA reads TGTGCCAGCAGTTCCAGTAGAAGGGGGGGCTACACCTTC.

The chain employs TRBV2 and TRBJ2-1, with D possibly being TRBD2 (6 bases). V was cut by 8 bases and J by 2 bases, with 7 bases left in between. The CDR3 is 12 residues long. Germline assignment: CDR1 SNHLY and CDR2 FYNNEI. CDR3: CASGTPYNEQFF. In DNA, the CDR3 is TGTGCCAGCGGGACTCCCTACAATGAGCAGTTCTTC.

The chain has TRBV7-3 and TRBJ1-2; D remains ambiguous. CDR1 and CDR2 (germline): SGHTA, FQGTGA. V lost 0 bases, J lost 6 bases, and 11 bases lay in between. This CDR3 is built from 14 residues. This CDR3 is CASSLTSDGDGYTF. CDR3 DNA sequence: TGTGCCAGCAGCTTAACGTCCGACGGGGATGGCTACACCTTC.

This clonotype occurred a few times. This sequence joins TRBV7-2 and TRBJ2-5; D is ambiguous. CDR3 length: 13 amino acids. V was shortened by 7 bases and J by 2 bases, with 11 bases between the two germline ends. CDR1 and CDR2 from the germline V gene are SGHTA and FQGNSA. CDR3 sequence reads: CASTQPSQETQYF. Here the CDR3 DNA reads TGTGCCAGCACCCAACCCAGTCAAGAGACCCAGTACTTC.

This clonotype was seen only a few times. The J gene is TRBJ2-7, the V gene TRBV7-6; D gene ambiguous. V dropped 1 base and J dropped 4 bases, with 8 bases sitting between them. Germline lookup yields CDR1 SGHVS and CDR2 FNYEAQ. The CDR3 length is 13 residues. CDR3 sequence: CASSLGAGYEQYF. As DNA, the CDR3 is TGTGCCAGCAGCTTAGGGGCTGGGTACGAGCAGTACTTC.

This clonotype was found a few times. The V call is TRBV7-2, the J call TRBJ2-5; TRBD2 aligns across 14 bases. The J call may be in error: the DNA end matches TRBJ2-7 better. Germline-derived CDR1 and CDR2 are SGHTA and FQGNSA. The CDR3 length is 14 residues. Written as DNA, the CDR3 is TGTGCCAGCAGCGCGGGGACTAGCGGGGGCGAGCAGTACTTC. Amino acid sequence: CASSAGTSGGEQYF.

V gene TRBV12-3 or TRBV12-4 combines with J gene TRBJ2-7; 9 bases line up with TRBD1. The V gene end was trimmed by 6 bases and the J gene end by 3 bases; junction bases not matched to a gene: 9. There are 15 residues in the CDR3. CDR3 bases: TGTGCCAGCAGACCAGGACAGGGGAGGGTCTACGAGCAGTACTTC. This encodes CASRPGQGRVYEQYF.

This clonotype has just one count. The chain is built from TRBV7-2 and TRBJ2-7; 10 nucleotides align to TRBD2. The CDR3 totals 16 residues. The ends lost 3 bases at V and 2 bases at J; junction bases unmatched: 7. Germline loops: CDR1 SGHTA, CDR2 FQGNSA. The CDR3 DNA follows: TGTGCCAGCAGCTTTCCGGGACTAGCGAATACCTACGAGCAGTACTTC. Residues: CASSFPGLANTYEQYF.

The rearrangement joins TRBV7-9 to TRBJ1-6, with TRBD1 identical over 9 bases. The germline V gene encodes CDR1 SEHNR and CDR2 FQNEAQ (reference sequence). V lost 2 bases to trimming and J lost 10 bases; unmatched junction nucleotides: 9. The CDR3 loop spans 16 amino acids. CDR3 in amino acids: CASSLLGQGEGSPLHF. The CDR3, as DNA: TGTGCCAGCAGCTTATTGGGACAGGGAGAAGGCTCACCCCTCCACTTT.

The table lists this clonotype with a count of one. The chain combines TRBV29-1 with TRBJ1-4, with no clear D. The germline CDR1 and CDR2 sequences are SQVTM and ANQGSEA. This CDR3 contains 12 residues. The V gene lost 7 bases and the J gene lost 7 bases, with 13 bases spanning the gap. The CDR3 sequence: CSATMGSEKLFF. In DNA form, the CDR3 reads TGCAGCGCGACGATGGGTAGTGAAAAACTGTTTTTT.

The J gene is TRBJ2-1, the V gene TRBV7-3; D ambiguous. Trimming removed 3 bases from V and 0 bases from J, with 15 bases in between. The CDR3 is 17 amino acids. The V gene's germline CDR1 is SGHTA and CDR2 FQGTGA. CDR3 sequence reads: CASSFTVGPSSYNEQFF. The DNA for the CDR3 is TGTGCCAGCAGCTTTACCGTTGGCCCTTCCTCCTACAATGAGCAGTTCTTC.

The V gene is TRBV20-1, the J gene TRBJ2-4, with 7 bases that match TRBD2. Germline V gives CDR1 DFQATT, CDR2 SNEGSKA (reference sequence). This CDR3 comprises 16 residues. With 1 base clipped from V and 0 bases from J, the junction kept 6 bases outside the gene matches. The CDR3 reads CSARGGGSLAKNIQYF. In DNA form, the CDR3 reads TGCAGTGCTAGAGGGGGCGGGAGTCTAGCCAAAAACATTCAGTACTTC.

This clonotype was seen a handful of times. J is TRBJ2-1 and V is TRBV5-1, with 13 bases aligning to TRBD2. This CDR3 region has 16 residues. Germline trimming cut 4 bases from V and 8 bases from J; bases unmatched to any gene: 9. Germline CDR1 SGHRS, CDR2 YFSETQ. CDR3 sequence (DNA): TGCGCCAGCAGCACCGGACTAGCGGGAGATCGCGATGAGCAGTTCTTC. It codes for CASSTGLAGDRDEQFF.